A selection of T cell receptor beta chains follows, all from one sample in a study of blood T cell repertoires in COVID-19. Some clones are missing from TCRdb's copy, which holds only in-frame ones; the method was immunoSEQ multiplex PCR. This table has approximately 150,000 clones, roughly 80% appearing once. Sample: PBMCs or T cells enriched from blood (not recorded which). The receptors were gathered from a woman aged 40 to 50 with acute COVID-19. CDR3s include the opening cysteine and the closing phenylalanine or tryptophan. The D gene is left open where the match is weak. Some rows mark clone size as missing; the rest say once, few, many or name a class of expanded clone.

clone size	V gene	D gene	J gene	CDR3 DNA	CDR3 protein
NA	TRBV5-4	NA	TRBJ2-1	TGTGCCAGCAGCCCAGGGGCTGATGAGCAGTTCTTC	CASSPGADEQFF
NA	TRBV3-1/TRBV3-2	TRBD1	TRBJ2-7	TGTGCCAGCAGTTCCCAGGACAGGGCCTACGAGCAGTACTTC	CASSSQDRAYEQYF
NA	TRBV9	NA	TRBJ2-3	TGTGCCAGCAGCGTAGGGGCTAGCAGGCTCGAAAATACGCAGTATTTT	CASSVGASRLENTQYF
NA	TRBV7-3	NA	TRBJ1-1	TGTGCCAGCAGCTTAGGAGGGTCTACTGAAGCTTTCTTT	CASSLGGSTEAFF
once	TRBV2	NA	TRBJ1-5	TGTGCCAGCAGCAGGACGGACTATAGCAATCAGCCCCAGCATTTT	CASSRTDYSNQPQHF
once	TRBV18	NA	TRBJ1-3	TGTGCCAGCTCACCACCGGCGGGGACCTCTGGAAACACCATATATTTT	CASSPPAGTSGNTIYF
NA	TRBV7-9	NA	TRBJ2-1	TGTGCCAGCAGCTTATTACAGGAGTTTAACAATGAGCAGTTCTTC	CASSLLQEFNNEQFF
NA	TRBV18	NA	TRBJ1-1	TGTGCCAGCTCACGGACGGCAGGGAACTATGACACTGAAGCTTTCTTT	CASSRTAGNYDTEAFF
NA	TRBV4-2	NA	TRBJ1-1	TGTGCCAGCAGTCCGACATCAAACACTGAAGCTTTCTTT	CASSPTSNTEAFF
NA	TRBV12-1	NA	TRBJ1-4	TGTGCCAGCAGCTTTGGGACAGGGGAAACAACTAATGAAAAACTGTTTTTT	CASSFGTGETTNEKLFF
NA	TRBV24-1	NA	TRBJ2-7	TGTGCCACCAGTGACTTAAGGAAGGAGGGACTCCCCTACGAGCAGTACTTC	CATSDLRKEGLPYEQYF
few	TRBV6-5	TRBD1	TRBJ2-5	TGTGCCAGCAGTTACTCGAAGGGGACAGGGGCCGAGACCCAGTACTTC	CASSYSKGTGAETQYF
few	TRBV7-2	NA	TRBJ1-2	TGTGCCAGCAGCTTAGAAACATCTAACTATGGCTACACCTTC	CASSLETSNYGYTF
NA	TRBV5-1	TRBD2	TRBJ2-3	TGCGCCAGCAGCTTGGAGGTAGCGGGAGTTGGAGCAGATACGCAGTATTTT	CASSLEVAGVGADTQYF
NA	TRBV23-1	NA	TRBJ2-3	TGCGCCAGCAGTCAATCGGAGTGTGGGGGCGCTTCAGATACGCAGTATTTT	CASSQSECGGASDTQYF
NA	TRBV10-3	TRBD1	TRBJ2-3	TGTGCCACCGACAGGGGGCTAAGCACAGATACGCAGTATTTT	CATDRGLSTDTQYF
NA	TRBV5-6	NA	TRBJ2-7	TGTGCCAGCAGCTTGGATGGGGGGAAAAGCTACGAGCAGTACTTC	CASSLDGGKSYEQYF
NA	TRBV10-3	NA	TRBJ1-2	TGTGCCATCAGTGCAGATACCTCTGGCTATGGCTACACCTTC	CAISADTSGYGYTF
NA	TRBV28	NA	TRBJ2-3	TGTGCCAGCAGTTTAGATGGAGGGGGCACAGATACGCAGTATTTT	CASSLDGGGTDTQYF
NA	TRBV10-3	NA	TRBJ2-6	TGTGCCATCAGTACCCAGGGGTCTGGGGCCAACGTCCTGACTTTC	CAISTQGSGANVLTF
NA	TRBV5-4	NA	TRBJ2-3	TGTGCCAGCAGCCGAGCGGACCACACAGATACGCAGTATTTT	CASSRADHTDTQYF
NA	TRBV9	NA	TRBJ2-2	TGTGCCAGCAGCACCCCGGGAGAAACCGGGGAGCTGTTTTTT	CASSTPGETGELFF
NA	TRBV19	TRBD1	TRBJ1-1	TGTGCCAGTAGTATACGCGGACAGGGTCGGAACACTGAAGCTTTCTTT	CASSIRGQGRNTEAFF
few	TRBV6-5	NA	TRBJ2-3	TGTGCCAGCTCGACAGGGACTAGCACAGATACGCAGTATTTT	CASSTGTSTDTQYF
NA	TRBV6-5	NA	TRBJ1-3	TGTGCCAGCAGTTACTCCAGGGGTGGAAACACCATATATTTT	CASSYSRGGNTIYF
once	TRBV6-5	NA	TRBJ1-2	TGTGCCAGCCAGGAGGGCCTTTCAGAGAACACCTTC	CASQEGLSENTF
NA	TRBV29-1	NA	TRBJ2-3	TGCAGCGCAGTAGCGGTCACAGATACGCAGTATTTT	CSAVAVTDTQYF
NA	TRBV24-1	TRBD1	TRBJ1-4	TGTGCCACCATGATAGTCCCCACCCGGGACAGGGACTCAACTAATGAAAAACTGTTTTTT	CATMIVPTRDRDSTNEKLFF
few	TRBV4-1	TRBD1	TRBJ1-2	TGCGCCAGCAGCCAAGCCACACGACAGGGCCGGGGTGGCTACACCTTC	CASSQATRQGRGGYTF
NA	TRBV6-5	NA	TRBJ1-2	TGTGCCAGCAGCATAGACAGTGCCGGGGGGAACTTC	CASSIDSAGGNF
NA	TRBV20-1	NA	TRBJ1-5	TGCAGTGCTAGTGAGCTAAGTGGTCAGCCCCAGCATTTT	CSASELSGQPQHF
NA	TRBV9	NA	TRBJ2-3	TGTGCCGGTAGTCTAGACTGGTTATCGGGAGATACGCAGTATTTT	CAGSLDWLSGDTQYF
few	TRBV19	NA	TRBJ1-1	TGTGCCAGTACCCCCGACAGATTCTCAATGAACACTGAAGCTTTCTTT	CASTPDRFSMNTEAFF
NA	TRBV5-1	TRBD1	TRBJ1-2	TGCGCCAGCACCGATCAGGGGGGTGGCTACACCTTC	CASTDQGGGYTF
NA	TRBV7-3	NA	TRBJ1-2	TGTGCCAGCAGCCCCGGAGGGCAGTCCTCTTCCTACACCTTC	CASSPGGQSSSYTF
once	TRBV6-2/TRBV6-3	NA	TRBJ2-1	TGTGCCAGCAGTAAACAGAATGAGCAGTTCTTC	CASSKQNEQFF
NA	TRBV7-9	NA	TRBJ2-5	TGTGCCAGCAGCCCGCGGGGAATTGAGACCCAGTACTTC	CASSPRGIETQYF
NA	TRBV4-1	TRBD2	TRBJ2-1	TGCGCCAGCAGCCTCTTGGGGACTAGCGCAGGGATCGTCTACAATGAGCAGTTCTTC	CASSLLGTSAGIVYNEQFF
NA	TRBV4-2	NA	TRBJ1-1	TGTGCCAGCAGCCAGGGCAACGAAGCTTTCTTT	CASSQGNEAFF
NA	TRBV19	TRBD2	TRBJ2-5	TGTGCCAGTAGTAGCGGGGGGTCTTGGGAGACCCAGTACTTC	CASSSGGSWETQYF
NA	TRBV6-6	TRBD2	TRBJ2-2	TGTGCCAGCAGTGGATCTAGCGGGAGGTCGCACACCGGGGAGCTGTTTTTT	CASSGSSGRSHTGELFF
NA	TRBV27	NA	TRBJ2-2	TGTGCCAGCAGTTTAAATGGGGCGAGGTCCGGGGAGCTGTTTTTT	CASSLNGARSGELFF
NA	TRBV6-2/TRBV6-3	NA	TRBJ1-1	TGTGCCAGCAGTTTCGGGAGGGCTGAAGCTTTCTTT	CASSFGRAEAFF
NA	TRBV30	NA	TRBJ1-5	TGTGCCTACTCTCAGGGGAGCAATCAGCCCCAGCATTTT	CAYSQGSNQPQHF
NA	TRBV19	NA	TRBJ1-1	TGTGCCAGTAGTAGGTCGCGGGAGGGGAACACTGAAGCTTTCTTT	CASSRSREGNTEAFF
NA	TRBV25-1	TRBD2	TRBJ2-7	TGTGCCAGCAGTGAATCGGGAGGGGGGGGTTACGAGCAGTACTTC	CASSESGGGGYEQYF
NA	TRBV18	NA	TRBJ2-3	TGTGCCAGCTCACTAGGGGCTAGCGGCACAGATACGCAGTATTTT	CASSLGASGTDTQYF
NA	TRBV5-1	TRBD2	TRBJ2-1	TGCGCCAGCAGCTTGGGACTAGCGGGAGGACAAGCGCGTTACAATGAGCAGTTCTTC	CASSLGLAGGQARYNEQFF